This T cell receptor (beta chain) was sequenced during a study of T-cell memory formation after mild COVID-19. Study-wide context: Clustering of TCRs was largely donor specific.

From the 5' RACE reads, TCRdb called clonotypes with MiXCR, one entry per CDR3 protein. The table shows some 130,000 distinct CDR3 sequences, with approximately 15% occurring only once. As to this clonotype: The antigen remains undetermined.

Points from the study as a whole: Contracting clones, day 15 to 85, had balanced CD4/CD8, and later expanders favored CD4+. Contracting CD8+ clones were enriched in EMRA, CD4+ mainly in CM and EM.

Trimming took 4 bases from V and 4 from J; bases not matched to a gene: 4. CDR1 and CDR2 (germline): SGHRS, YFSETQ. The CDR3 loop spans 15 amino acids. This TCR came from an adult woman who had mild COVID-19 (a few samples of this study predate the infection). Cell type and time point are not known. J is TRBJ2-3 and V is TRBV5-1; TRBD1 aligns across 12 bases. What was sequenced was PBMCs or a T cell subset sorted from them (not recorded which). The CDR3 sequence is CASSPGQGAPDTQYF. The CDR3 DNA reads TGCGCCAGCAGCCCGGGACAGGGGGCACCAGATACGCAGTATTTT.